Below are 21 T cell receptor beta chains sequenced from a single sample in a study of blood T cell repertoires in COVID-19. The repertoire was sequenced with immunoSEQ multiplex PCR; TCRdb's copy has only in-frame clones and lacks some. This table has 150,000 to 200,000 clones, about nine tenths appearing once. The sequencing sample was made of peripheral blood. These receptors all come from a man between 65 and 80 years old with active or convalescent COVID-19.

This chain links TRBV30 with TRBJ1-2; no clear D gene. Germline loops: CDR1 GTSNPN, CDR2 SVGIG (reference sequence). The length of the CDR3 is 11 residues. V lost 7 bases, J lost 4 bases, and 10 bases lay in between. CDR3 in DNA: TGTGCCTACTCGCCCCCCTATGGCTACACCTTC. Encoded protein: CAYSPPYGYTF. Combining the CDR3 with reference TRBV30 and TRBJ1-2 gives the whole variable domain SQTIHQWPATLVQPVGSPLSLECTVEGTSNPNLYWYRQAAGRGLQLLFYSVGIGQISSEVPQNLSASRPQDRQFILSSKKLLLSDSGFYLCAYSPPYGYTFGSGTRLTVV.

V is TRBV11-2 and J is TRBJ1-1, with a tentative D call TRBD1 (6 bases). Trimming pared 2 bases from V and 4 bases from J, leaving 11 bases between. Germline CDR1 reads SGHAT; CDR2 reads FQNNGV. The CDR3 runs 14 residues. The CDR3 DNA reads TGTGCCAGCAGCTTAAGGGGGGGGCGCACTGAAGCTTTCTTT. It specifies CASSLRGGRTEAFF.

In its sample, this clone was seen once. The CDR3 here is CASSALWADYGYTF. The CDR3 DNA sequence: TGTGCCAGTAGTGCCCTCTGGGCAGACTATGGCTACACCTTC. The chain uses TRBV19 and TRBJ1-2; no definite D call. The V end was cut by 5 bases, the J end by 3 bases, with 13 bases between. CDR1 and CDR2 from the germline V gene are LNHDA and SQIVND (reference sequence). This CDR3 spans 14 amino acids.

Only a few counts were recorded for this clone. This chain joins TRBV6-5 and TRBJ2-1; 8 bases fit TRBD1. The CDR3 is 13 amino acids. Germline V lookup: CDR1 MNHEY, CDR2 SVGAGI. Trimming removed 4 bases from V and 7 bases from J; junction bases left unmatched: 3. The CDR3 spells CASSSQGANEQFF. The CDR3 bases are TGTGCCAGCAGTTCTCAGGGGGCGAATGAGCAGTTCTTC.

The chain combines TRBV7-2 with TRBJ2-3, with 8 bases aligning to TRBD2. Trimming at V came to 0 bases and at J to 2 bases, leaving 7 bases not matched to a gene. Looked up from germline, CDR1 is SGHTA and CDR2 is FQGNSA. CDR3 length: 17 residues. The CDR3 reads CASSLAPSGGNTDTQYF. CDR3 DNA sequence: TGTGCCAGCAGCTTAGCTCCCAGCGGGGGTAACACAGATACGCAGTATTTT.

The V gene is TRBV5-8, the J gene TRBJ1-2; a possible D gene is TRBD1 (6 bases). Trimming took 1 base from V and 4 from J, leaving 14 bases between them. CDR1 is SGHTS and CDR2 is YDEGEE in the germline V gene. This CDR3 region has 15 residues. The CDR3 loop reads CASSLRGQGIYGYTF. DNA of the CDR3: TGTGCCAGCAGCTTGCGGGGCCAGGGGATCTATGGCTACACCTTC.

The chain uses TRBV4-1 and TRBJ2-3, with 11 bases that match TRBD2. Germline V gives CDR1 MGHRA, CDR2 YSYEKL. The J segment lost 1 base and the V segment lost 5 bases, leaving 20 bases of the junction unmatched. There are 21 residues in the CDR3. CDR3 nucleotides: TGCGCCAGCAGCTCCCGCCCTGAGACTAGCGGGAAGGTCGTCGGCACAGATACGCAGTATTTT. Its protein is CASSSRPETSGKVVGTDTQYF.

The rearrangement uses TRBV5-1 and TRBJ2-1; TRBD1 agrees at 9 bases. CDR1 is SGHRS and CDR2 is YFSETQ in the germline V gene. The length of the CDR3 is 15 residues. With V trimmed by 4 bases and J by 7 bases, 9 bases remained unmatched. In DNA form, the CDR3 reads TGCGCCAGCAGCCTTTCCGGGACAGGGTCGAATGAGCAGTTCTTC. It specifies CASSLSGTGSNEQFF. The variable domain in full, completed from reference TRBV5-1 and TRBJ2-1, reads KAGVTQTPRYLIKTRGQQVTLSCSPISGHRSVSWYQQTPGQGLQFLFEYFSETQRNKGNFPGRFSGRQFSNSRSEMNVSTLELGDSALYLCASSLSGTGSNEQFFGPGTRLTVL.

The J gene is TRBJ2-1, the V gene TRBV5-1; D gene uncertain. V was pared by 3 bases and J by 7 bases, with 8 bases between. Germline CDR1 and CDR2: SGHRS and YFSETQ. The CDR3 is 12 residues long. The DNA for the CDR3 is TGCGCCAGCAGCTCTTACAAGAATGAGCAGTTCTTC. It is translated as CASSSYKNEQFF. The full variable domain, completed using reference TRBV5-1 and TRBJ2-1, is KAGVTQTPRYLIKTRGQQVTLSCSPISGHRSVSWYQQTPGQGLQFLFEYFSETQRNKGNFPGRFSGRQFSNSRSEMNVSTLELGDSALYLCASSSYKNEQFFGPGTRLTVL.

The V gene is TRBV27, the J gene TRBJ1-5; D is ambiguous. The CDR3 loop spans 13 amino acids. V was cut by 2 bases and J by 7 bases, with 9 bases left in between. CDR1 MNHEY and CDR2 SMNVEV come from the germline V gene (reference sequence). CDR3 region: CASSLGRGQPQHF. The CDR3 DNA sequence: TGTGCCAGCAGTTTAGGCCGAGGGCAGCCCCAGCATTTT.

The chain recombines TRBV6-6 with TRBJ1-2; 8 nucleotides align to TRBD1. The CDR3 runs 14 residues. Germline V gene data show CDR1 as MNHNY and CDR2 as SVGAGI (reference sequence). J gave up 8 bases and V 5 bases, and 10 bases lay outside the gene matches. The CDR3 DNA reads TGTGCCAGCAGTGCCGAGACAGGGGCTGCCGGCTACACCTTC. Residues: CASSAETGAAGYTF.

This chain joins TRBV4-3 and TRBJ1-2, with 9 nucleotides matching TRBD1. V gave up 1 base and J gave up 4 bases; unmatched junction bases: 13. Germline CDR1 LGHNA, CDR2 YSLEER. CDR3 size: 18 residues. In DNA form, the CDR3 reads TGCGCCAGCAGCCAAGTAAGGGCCGGGACAGGGTCATTCTATGGCTACACCTTC. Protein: CASSQVRAGTGSFYGYTF.

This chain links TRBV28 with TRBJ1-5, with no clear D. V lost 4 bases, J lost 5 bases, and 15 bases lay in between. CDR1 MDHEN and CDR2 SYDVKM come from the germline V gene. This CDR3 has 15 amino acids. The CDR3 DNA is TGTGCCAGCAGTTCGGGTCCGGCCGTTGATCAGCCCCAGCATTTT. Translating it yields CASSSGPAVDQPQHF.

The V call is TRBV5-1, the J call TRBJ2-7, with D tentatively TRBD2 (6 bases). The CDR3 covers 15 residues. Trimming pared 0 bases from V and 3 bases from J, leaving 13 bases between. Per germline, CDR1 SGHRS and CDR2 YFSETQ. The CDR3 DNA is TGCGCCAGCAGCTTGGAGTATTGGGGGGACTACGAGCAGTACTTC. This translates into CASSLEYWGDYEQYF.

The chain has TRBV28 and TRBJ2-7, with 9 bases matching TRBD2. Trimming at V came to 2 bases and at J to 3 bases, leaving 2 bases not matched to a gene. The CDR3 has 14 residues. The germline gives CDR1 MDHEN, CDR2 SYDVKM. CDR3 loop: CASSLERGDYEQYF. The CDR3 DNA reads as TGTGCCAGCAGTTTAGAGCGGGGGGACTACGAGCAGTACTTC.

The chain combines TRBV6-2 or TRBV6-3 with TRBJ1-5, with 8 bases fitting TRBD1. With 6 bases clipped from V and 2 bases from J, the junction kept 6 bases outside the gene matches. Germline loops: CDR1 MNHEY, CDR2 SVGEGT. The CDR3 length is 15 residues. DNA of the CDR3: TGTGCCAGCAGGTACAGGGGGTTAGGCAATCAGCCCCAGCATTTT. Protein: CASRYRGLGNQPQHF.

This chain's CDR3 is CASSYYDRAPSYEQYF. CDR3 coding DNA: TGTGCCAGCAGCTATTACGACAGGGCCCCATCCTACGAGCAGTACTTC. The gene calls are TRBV3-1 (or the pseudogene TRBV3-2) and TRBJ2-7; 7 bases are a match to TRBD1. Germline V gene data show CDR1 as LGHDT and CDR2 as YNNKEL (reference sequence). Trimming at V came to 5 bases and at J to 1 base, leaving 11 bases not matched to a gene. This CDR3 contains 16 residues.

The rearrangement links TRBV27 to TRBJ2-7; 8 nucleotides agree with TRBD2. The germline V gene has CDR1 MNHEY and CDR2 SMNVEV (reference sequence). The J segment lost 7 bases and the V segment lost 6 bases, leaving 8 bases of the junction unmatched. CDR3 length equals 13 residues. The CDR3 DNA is TGTGCCAGCAGCCCCCGACGGGGGGGGGAGCAGTACTTC. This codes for CASSPRRGGEQYF.

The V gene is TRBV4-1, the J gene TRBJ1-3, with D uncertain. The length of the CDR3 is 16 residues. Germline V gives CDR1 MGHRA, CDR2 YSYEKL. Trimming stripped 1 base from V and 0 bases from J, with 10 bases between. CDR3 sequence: CASSQAEVSSGNTIYF. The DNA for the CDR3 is TGCGCCAGCAGCCAAGCGGAGGTGTCCTCTGGAAACACCATATATTTT.

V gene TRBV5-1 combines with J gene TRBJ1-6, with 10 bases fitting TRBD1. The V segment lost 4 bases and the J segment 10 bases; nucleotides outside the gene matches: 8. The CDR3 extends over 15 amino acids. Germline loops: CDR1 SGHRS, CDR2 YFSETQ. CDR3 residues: CASSLRDRGGSPLHF. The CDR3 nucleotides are TGCGCCAGCAGCCTCCGGGACAGGGGTGGATCACCCCTCCACTTT.

The CDR3 reads CASSFGRDGYTF. The DNA for the CDR3 is TGTGCCAGCAGCTTTGGGCGGGATGGCTACACCTTC. This chain uses TRBV5-4 with TRBJ1-2; no definite D call. There are 12 residues in the CDR3. CDR1 and CDR2 from the germline V gene are SGHNT and YYREEE (reference sequence). With 2 bases removed from V and 6 bases from J, the gap between germline ends came to 8 bases.